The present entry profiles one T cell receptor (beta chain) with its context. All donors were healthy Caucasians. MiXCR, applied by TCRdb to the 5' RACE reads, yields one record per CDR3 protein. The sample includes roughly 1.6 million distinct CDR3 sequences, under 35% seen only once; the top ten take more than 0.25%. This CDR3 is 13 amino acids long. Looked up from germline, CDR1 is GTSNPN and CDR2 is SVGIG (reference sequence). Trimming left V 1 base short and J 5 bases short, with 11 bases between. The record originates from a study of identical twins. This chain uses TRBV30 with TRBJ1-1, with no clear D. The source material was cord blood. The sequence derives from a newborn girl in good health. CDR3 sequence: CAWSGGGRTEAFF. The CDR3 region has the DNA TGTGCCTGGAGTGGTGGTGGGAGGACTGAAGCTTTCTTT.